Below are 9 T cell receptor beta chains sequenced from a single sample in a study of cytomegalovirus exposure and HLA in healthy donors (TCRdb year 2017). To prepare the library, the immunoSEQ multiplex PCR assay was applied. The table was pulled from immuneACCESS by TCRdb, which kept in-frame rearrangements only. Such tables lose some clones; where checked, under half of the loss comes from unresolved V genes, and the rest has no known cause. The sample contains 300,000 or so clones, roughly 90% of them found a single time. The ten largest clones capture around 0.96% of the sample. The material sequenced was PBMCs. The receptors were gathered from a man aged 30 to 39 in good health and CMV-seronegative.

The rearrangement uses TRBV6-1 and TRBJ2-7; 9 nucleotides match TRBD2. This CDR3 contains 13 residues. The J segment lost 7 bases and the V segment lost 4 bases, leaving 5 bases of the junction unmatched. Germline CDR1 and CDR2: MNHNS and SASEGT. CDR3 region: CASSALAGWEQYF. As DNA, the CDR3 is TGTGCCAGCAGTGCCCTAGCGGGGTGGGAGCAGTACTTC.

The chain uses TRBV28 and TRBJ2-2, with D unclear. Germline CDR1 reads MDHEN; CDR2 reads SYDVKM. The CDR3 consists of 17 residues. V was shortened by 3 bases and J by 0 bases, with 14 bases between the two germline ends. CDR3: CASSFSLVGSNTGELFF. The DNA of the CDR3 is TGTGCCAGCAGTTTTTCTCTAGTCGGATCGAACACCGGGGAGCTGTTTTTT. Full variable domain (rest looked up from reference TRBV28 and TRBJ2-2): DVKVTQSSRYLVKRTGEKVFLECVQDMDHENMFWYRQDPGLGLRLIYFSYDVKMKEKGDIPEGYSVSREKKERFSLILESASTNQTSMYLCASSFSLVGSNTGELFFGEGSRLTVL.

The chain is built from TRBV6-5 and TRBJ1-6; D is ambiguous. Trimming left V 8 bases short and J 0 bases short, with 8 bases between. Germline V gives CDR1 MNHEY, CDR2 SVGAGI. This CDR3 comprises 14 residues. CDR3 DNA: TGTGCCAGCGGCGCAGGCTCCTATAATTCACCCCTCCACTTT. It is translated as CASGAGSYNSPLHF.

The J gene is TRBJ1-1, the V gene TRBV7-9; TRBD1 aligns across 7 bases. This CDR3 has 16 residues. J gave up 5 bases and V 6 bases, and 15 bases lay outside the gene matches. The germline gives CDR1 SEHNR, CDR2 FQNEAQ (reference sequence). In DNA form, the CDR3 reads TGTGCCAGCAGTCCGCTCAGGGGGGAAGGAAGGACTGAAGCTTTCTTT. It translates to CASSPLRGEGRTEAFF.

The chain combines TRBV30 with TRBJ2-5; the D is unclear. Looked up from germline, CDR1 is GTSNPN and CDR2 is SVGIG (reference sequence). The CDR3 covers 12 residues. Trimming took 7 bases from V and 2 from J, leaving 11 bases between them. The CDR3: CASGLEQETQYF. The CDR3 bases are TGTGCCTCGGGTTTAGAACAAGAGACCCAGTACTTC.

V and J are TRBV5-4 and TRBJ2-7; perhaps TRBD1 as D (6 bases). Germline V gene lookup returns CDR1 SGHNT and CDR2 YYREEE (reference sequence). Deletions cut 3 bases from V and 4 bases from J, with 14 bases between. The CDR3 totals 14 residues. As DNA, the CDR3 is TGTGCCAGCAGCTCCCGGGACACATATTACGAGCAGTACTTC. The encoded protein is CASSSRDTYYEQYF.

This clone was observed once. CDR3 region: CAGQFTGRGNTEAFF. The CDR3 DNA reads as TGTGCCGGCCAATTTACAGGGCGTGGGAACACTGAAGCTTTCTTT. The chain recombines TRBV5-4 with TRBJ1-1; tentatively, D is TRBD1 (6 bases). Germline V CDR1 and CDR2: SGHNT, YYREEE (reference sequence). The CDR3 is made up of 15 amino acids. V shed 10 bases and J shed 1 base, with 20 bases lying between them.

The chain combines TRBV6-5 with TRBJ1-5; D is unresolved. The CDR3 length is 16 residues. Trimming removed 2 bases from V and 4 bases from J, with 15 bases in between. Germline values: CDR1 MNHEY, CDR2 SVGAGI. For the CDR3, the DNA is TGTGCCAGCAGTTACGATTCCGGTCGTTCGAATCAGCCCCAGCATTTT. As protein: CASSYDSGRSNQPQHF.

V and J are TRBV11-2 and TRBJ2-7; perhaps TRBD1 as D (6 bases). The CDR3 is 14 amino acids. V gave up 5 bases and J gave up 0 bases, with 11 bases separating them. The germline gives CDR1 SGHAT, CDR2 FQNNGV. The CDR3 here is CASSPRQDSYEQYF. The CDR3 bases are TGTGCCAGCAGCCCCCGACAGGACTCCTACGAGCAGTACTTC.